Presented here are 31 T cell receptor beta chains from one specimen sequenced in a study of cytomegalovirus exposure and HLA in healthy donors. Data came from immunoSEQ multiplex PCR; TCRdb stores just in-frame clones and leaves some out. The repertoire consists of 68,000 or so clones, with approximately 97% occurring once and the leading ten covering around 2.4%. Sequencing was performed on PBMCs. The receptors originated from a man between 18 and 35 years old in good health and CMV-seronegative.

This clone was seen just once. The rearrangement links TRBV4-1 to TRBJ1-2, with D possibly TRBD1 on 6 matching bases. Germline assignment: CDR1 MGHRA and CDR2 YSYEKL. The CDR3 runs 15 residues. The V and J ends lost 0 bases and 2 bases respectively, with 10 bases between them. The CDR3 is CASSQDTGKNYGYTF. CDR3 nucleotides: TGCGCCAGCAGCCAAGATACAGGGAAGAACTATGGCTACACCTTC.

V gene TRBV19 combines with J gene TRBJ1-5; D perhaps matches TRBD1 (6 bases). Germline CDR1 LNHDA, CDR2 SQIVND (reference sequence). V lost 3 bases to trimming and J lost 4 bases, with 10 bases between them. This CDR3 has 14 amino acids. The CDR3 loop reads CASSIGQMNQPQHF. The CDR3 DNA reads TGTGCCAGTAGTATCGGACAGATGAATCAGCCCCAGCATTTT.

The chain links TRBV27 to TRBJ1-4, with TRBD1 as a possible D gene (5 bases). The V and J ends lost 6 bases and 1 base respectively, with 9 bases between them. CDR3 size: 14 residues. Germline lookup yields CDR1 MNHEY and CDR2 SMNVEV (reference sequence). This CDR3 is CASRTTETNEKLFF. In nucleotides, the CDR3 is TGTGCCAGCAGGACGACAGAAACTAATGAAAAACTGTTTTTT. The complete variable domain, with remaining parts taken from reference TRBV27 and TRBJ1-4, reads EAQVTQNPRYLITVTGKKLTVTCSQNMNHEYMSWYRQDPGLGLRQIYYSMNVEVTDKGDVPEGYKVSRKEKRNFPLILESPSPNQTSLYFCASRTTETNEKLFFGSGTQLSVL.

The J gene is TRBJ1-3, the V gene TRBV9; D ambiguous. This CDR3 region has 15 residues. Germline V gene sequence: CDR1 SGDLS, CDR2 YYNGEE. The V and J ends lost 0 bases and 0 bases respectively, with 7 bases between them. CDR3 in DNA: TGTGCCAGCAGCGTAGGCGGCGGCTCTGGAAACACCATATATTTT. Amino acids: CASSVGGGSGNTIYF.

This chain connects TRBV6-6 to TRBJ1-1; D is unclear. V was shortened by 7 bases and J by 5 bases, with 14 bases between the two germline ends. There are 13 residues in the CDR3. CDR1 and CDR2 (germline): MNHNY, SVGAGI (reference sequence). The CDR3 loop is CASILTGGTEAFF. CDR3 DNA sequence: TGTGCCAGCATCCTTACGGGTGGAACTGAAGCTTTCTTT.

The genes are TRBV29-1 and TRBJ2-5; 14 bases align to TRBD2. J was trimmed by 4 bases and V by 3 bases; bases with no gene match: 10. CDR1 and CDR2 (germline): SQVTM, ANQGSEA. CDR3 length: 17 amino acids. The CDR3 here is CSVDLRGLAGVRETQYF. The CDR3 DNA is TGCAGCGTTGACCTTAGGGGACTAGCGGGAGTGAGAGAGACCCAGTACTTC.

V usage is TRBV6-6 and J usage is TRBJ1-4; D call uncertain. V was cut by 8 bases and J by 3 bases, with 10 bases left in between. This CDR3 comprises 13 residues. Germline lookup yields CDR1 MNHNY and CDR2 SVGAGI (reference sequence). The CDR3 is CASLFGSNEKLFF. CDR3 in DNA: TGTGCCAGCCTCTTCGGGTCTAATGAAAAACTGTTTTTT.

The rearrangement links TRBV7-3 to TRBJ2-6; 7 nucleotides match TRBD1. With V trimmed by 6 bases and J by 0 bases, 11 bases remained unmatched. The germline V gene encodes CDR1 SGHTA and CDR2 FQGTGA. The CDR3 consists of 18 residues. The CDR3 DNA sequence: TGTGCCAGCAGAGCTACCGGGACAGCTAACTCTGGGGCCAACGTCCTGACTTTC. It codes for CASRATGTANSGANVLTF.

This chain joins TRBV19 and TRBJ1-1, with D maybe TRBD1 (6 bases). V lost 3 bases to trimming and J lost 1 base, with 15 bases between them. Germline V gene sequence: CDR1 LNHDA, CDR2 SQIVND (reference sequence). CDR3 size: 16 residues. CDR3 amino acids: CASSITGISANTEAFF. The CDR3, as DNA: TGTGCCAGTAGTATCACAGGGATTTCAGCGAACACTGAAGCTTTCTTT. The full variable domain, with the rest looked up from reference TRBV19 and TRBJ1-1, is DGGITQSPKYLFRKEGQNVTLSCEQNLNHDAMYWYRQDPGQGLRLIYYSQIVNDFQKGDIAEGYSVSREKKESFPLTVTSAQKNPTAFYLCASSITGISANTEAFFGQGTRLTVV.

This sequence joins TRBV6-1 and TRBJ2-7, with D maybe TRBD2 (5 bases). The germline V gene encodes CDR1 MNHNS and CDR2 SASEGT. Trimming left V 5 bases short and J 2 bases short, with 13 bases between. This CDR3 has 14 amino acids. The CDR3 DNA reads TGTGCCAGCAGTCTCCGGGGTGCAGCCTACGAGCAGTACTTC. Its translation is CASSLRGAAYEQYF.

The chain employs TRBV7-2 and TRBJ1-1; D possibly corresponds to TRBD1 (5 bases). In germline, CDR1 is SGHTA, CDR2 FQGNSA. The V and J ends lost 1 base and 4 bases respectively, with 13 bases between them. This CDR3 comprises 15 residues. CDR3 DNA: TGTGCCAGCAGCTTAGGCGGTGGGGGGATCACTGAAGCTTTCTTT. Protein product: CASSLGGGGITEAFF. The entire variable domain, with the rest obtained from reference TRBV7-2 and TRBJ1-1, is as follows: GAGVSQSPSNKVTEKGKDVELRCDPISGHTALYWYRQSLGQGLEFLIYFQGNSAPDKSGLPSDRFSAERTGGSVSTLTIQRTQQEDSAVYLCASSLGGGGITEAFFGQGTRLTVV.

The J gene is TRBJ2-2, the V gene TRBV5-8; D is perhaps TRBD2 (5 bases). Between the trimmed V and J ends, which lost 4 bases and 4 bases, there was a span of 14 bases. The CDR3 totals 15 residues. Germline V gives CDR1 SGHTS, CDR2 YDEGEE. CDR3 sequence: CASSHGVLRTGELFF. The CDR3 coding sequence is TGTGCCAGCAGCCACGGGGTCCTACGCACCGGGGAGCTGTTTTTT.

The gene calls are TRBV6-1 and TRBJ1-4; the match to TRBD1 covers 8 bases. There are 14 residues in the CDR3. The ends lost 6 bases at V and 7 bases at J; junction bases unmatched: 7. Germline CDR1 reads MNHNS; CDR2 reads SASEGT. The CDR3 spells CASRTGEVSEKLFF. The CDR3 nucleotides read TGTGCCAGCAGGACAGGGGAAGTTAGTGAAAAACTGTTTTTT.

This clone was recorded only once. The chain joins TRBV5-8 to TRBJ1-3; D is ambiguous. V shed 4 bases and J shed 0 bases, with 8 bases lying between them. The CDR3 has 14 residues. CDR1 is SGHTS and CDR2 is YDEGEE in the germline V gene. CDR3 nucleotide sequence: TGTGCCAGCAGCAACAGCGGCTCTGGAAACACCATATATTTT. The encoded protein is CASSNSGSGNTIYF.

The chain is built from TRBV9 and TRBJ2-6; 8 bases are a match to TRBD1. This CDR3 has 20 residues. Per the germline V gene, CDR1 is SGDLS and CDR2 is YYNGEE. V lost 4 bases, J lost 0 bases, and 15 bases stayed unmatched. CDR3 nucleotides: TGTGCCAGCAGCCCCCAGGACAGGGCTTTCATACCCTCTGGGGCCAACGTCCTGACTTTC. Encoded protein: CASSPQDRAFIPSGANVLTF.

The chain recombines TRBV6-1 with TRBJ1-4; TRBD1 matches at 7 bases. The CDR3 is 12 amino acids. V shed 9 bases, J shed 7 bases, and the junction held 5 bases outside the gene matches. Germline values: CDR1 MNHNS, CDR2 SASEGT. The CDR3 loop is CASPYRGEKLFF. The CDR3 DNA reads TGTGCCAGTCCGTACAGGGGTGAAAAACTGTTTTTT.

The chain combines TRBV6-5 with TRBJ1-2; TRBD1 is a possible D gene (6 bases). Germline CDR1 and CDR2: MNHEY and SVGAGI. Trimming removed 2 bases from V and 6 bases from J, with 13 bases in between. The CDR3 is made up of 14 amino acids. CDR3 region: CASSYTGTNDGYTF. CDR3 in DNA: TGTGCCAGCAGTTACACCGGGACAAACGATGGCTACACCTTC.

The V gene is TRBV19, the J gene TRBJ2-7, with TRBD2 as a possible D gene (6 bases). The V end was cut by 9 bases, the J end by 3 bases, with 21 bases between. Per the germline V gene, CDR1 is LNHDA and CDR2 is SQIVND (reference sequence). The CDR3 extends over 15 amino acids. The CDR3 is CASRHTRAGSYEQYF. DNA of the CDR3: TGTGCCAGCCGACATACAAGGGCGGGAAGCTACGAGCAGTACTTC.

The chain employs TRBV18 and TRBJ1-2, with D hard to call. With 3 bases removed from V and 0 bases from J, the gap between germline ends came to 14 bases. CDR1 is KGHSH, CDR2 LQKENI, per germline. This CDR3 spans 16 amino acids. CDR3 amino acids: CASSPSSGPSNYGYTF. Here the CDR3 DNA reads TGTGCCAGCTCACCTAGCAGCGGTCCATCTAACTATGGCTACACCTTC.

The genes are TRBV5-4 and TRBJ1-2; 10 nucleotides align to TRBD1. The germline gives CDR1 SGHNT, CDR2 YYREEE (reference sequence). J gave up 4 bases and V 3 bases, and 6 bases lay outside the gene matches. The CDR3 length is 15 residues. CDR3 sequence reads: CASSSQTGGSYGYTF. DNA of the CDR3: TGTGCCAGCAGCTCGCAGACAGGGGGCTCCTATGGCTACACCTTC.

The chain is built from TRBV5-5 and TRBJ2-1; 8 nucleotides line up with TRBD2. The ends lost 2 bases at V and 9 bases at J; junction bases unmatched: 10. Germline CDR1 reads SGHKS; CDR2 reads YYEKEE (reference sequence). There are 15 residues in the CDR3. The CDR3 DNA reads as TGTGCCAGCAGCTTACAAGCGGGAGCAATGGGTGAGCAGTTCTTC. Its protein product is CASSLQAGAMGEQFF.

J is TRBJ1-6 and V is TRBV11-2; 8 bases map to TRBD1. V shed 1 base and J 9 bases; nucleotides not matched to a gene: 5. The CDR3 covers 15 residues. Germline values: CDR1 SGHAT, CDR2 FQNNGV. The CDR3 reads CASSLGGRGLSPLHF. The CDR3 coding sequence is TGTGCCAGCAGCTTAGGCGGCAGGGGGCTTTCACCCCTCCACTTT.

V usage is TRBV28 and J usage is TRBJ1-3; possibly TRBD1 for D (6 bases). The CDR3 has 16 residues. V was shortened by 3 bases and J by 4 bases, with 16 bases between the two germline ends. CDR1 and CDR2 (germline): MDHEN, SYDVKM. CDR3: CASSFSDRTRGNTIYF. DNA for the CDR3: TGTGCCAGCAGTTTCTCAGACAGGACGCGAGGAAACACCATATATTTT.

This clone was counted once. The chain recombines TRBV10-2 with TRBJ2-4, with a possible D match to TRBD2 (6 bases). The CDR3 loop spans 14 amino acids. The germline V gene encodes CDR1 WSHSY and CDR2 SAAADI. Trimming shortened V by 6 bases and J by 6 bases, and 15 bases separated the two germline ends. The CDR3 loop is CASRGTSAANIQYF. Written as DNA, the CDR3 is TGCGCCAGCAGGGGGACTTCCGCGGCAAACATTCAGTACTTC.

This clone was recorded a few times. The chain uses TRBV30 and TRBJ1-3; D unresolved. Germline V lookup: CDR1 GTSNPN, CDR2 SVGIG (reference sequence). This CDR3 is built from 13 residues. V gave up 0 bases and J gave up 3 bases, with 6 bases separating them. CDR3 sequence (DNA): TGTGCCTGGAGTGTCGCGGGTGGAAACACCATATATTTT. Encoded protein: CAWSVAGGNTIYF.

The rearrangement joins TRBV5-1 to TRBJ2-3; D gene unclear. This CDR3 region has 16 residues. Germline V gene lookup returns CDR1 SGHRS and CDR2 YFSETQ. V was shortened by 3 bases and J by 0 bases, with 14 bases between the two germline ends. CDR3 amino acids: CASSSTAYSSTDTQYF. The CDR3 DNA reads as TGCGCCAGCAGCTCCACTGCCTATTCTAGCACAGATACGCAGTATTTT.

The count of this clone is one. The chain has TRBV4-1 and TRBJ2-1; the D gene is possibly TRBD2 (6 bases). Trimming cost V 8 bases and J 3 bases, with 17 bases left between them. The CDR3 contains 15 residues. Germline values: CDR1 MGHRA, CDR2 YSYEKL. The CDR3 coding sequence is TGCGCCAGCGCTACCCGGGACTCCCTCTACAATGAGCAGTTCTTC. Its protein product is CASATRDSLYNEQFF.

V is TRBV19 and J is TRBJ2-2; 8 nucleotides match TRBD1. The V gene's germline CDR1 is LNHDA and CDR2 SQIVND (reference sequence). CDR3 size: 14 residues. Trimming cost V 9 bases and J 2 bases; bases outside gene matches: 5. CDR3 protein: CASSGTGNTGELFF. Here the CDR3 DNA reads TGTGCCAGCTCCGGGACAGGAAACACCGGGGAGCTGTTTTTT. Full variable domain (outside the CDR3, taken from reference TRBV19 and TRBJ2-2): DGGITQSPKYLFRKEGQNVTLSCEQNLNHDAMYWYRQDPGQGLRLIYYSQIVNDFQKGDIAEGYSVSREKKESFPLTVTSAQKNPTAFYLCASSGTGNTGELFFGEGSRLTVL.

The CDR3 DNA reads TGTGCCAGCTCACCACAATGGTCTGGGGCGGATACGCAGTATTTT. This sequence encodes CASSPQWSGADTQYF. The chain is built from TRBV18 and TRBJ2-3; TRBD1 is a possible D gene (5 bases). Trimming shortened V by 1 base and J by 6 bases, and 14 bases separated the two germline ends. Germline values: CDR1 KGHSH, CDR2 LQKENI. The CDR3 runs to 15 residues.

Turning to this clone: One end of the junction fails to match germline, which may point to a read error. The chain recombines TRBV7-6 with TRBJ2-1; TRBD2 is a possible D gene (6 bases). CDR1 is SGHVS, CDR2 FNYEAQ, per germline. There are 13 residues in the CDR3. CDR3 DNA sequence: TGTGCCAGCAGCTTAGGTGGGACTGGGGCTTTGATCTTC. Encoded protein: CASSLGGTGALIF.

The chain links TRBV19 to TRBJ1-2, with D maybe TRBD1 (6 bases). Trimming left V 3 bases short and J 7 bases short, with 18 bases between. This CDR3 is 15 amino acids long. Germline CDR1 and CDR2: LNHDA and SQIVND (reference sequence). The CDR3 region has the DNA TGTGCCAGTAGTATGTCTGGACAGACGACGGGTGGCTACACCTTC. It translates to CASSMSGQTTGGYTF.